The 21 T cell receptor beta chains below come from one sample, sequenced in a study of T cell responses to AZD1222 COVID-19 vaccine. Some clones are missing from TCRdb's copy, which holds only in-frame ones; the method was immunoSEQ multiplex PCR. The sample contains about 130,000 clones, 85% to 95% of which appear only once. The sequencing here drew on peripheral blood, taken on day 0 of AZD1222 vaccination. The source is an adult in good health.

This clone was seen just once. The rearrangement joins TRBV6-5 to TRBJ1-1; perhaps TRBD1 as D (5 bases). The germline gives CDR1 MNHEY, CDR2 SVGAGI. The CDR3 extends over 12 amino acids. The V gene lost 2 bases and the J gene lost 8 bases, with 9 bases spanning the gap. For the CDR3, the DNA is TGTGCCAGCAGTTACCCAGAGGGGGAAGCTTTCTTT. It is translated as CASSYPEGEAFF.

This rearrangement joins TRBV10-3 to TRBJ1-2, with D unclear. This CDR3 is 18 amino acids long. Deletions cut 5 bases from V and 6 bases from J, with 28 bases between. Per germline, CDR1 ENHRY and CDR2 SYGVKD. The CDR3 sequence is CAISTIYPGTSVKDGYTF. CDR3 in DNA: TGTGCCATCAGTACTATTTACCCGGGAACATCAGTGAAGGATGGCTACACCTTC.

The chain uses TRBV7-8 and TRBJ2-7; 7 bases map to TRBD1. Trimming at V came to 4 bases and at J to 8 bases, leaving 14 bases not matched to a gene. The CDR3 consists of 15 residues. Germline loops: CDR1 SGHVS, CDR2 FQNEAQ. The CDR3 DNA sequence: TGTGCCAGCAGCTCCAGAAGGGACAGAACTACGCAGCAGTACTTC. Amino acid sequence: CASSSRRDRTTQQYF.

A few counts support this clone. This CDR3 reads CASSQDWVASVPDTQYF. For the CDR3, the DNA is TGCGCCAGCAGCCAAGACTGGGTGGCTAGCGTGCCAGATACGCAGTATTTT. The chain uses TRBV4-3 and TRBJ2-3; D is perhaps TRBD2 (6 bases). V lost 0 bases and J lost 4, with 17 bases in between. This CDR3 has 17 residues. Germline V CDR1 and CDR2: LGHNA, YSLEER.

This sequence joins TRBV10-3 and TRBJ2-1; D is ambiguous. The ends were cut back, 3 bases at V and 5 bases at J, with 5 bases in the middle. The germline V gene encodes CDR1 ENHRY and CDR2 SYGVKD. The CDR3 is 12 amino acids. The CDR3 nucleotides are TGTGCCATCAGTGATTTGAACAATGAGCAGTTCTTC. Its protein is CAISDLNNEQFF.

The chain is built from TRBV19 and TRBJ2-1, with unresolved D. This CDR3 has 14 residues. Germline assignment: CDR1 LNHDA and CDR2 SQIVND (reference sequence). Trimming took 3 bases from V and 5 from J, leaving 11 bases between them. Here the CDR3 reads CASSIVAENNEQFF. CDR3 nucleotide sequence: TGTGCCAGTAGTATCGTCGCGGAGAACAATGAGCAGTTCTTC.

The chain uses TRBV18 and TRBJ2-5, with a possible D match to TRBD2 (8 bases). Germline CDR1 and CDR2: KGHSH and LQKENI. Trimming shortened V by 1 base and J by 1 base, and 13 bases separated the two germline ends. The CDR3 loop spans 16 amino acids. CDR3 nucleotide sequence: TGTGCCAGCTCACCACTAGCGGGACAGATCCAAGAGACCCAGTACTTC. It encodes CASSPLAGQIQETQYF.

This chain uses TRBV30 with TRBJ1-3; TRBD1 agrees at 12 bases. V shed 8 bases and J 0 bases; nucleotides not matched to a gene: 11. Germline lookup yields CDR1 GTSNPN and CDR2 SVGIG (reference sequence). This CDR3 has 17 amino acids. Here the CDR3 DNA reads TGTGCCCGCCAGGGACAGGGGGCGCCCCGCTCTGGAAACACCATATATTTT. It translates to CARQGQGAPRSGNTIYF.

The chain has TRBV28 and TRBJ1-5, with D unclear. V was trimmed by 9 bases and J by 3 bases, leaving 12 bases between them. This CDR3 is built from 13 residues. Germline lookup yields CDR1 MDHEN and CDR2 SYDVKM. The CDR3 region is CASVGTYNQPQHF. The CDR3 nucleotides are TGTGCCAGTGTAGGAACTTACAATCAGCCCCAGCATTTT. Using reference TRBV28 and TRBJ1-5 for the parts outside the CDR3, the full variable domain is DVKVTQSSRYLVKRTGEKVFLECVQDMDHENMFWYRQDPGLGLRLIYFSYDVKMKEKGDIPEGYSVSREKKERFSLILESASTNQTSMYLCASVGTYNQPQHFGDGTRLSIL.

The J gene is TRBJ1-2, the V gene TRBV28; a weak D match, TRBD1 (5 bases). Trimming removed 6 bases from V and 4 bases from J, with 12 bases in between. The CDR3 spans 13 residues. Per the germline V gene, CDR1 is MDHEN and CDR2 is SYDVKM. The CDR3 spells CASSATRAYGYTF. The CDR3 bases are TGTGCCAGCAGCGCGACCAGGGCCTATGGCTACACCTTC.

Concerning this clone: A read error may account for a junction end that differs from germline. The genes are TRBV5-1 and TRBJ2-7; tentative D call: TRBD1 (5 bases). Per the germline V gene, CDR1 is SGHRS and CDR2 is YFSETQ. The CDR3 is 14 residues long. CDR3 region: CASSHDSTSYERYF. CDR3 coding DNA: TGCGCCAGCAGCCACGACAGTACCTCCTACGAGCGGTACTTC.

The CDR3 here is CAISAGTSWSNEQFF. The CDR3 DNA reads as TGTGCCATCAGTGCTGGGACTTCCTGGAGCAATGAGCAGTTCTTC. This chain uses TRBV10-3 with TRBJ2-1, with a possible D match to TRBD2 (6 bases). CDR1 is ENHRY and CDR2 is SYGVKD in the germline V gene. This CDR3 has 15 amino acids. V was cut by 4 bases and J by 6 bases, with 16 bases left in between.

This clone was seen a single time. V and J are TRBV7-8 and TRBJ2-7; D gene ambiguous. V lost 0 bases, J lost 3 bases, and 9 bases lay in between. This CDR3 is 14 amino acids long. Germline V gene sequence: CDR1 SGHVS, CDR2 FQNEAQ. The CDR3 reads CASSLAPRVYEQYF. As DNA, the CDR3 is TGTGCCAGCAGCTTAGCTCCTCGGGTCTACGAGCAGTACTTC.

The rearrangement uses TRBV28 and TRBJ2-7; no clear D. Trimming cost V 5 bases and J 6 bases, with 17 bases left between them. There are 14 residues in the CDR3. Germline CDR1 reads MDHEN; CDR2 reads SYDVKM. CDR3 sequence (DNA): TGTGCCAGCAGTCCCCCTCTTTTCCGTTCCGAGCAGTACTTC. It codes for CASSPPLFRSEQYF.

This chain joins TRBV19 and TRBJ2-3; D gene unclear. The CDR3 is 14 residues long. Germline CDR1 reads LNHDA; CDR2 reads SQIVND (reference sequence). Trimming took off 1 base at V and 3 bases at J, with 8 bases between the two ends. The CDR3 here is CASSIVTRTDTQYF. The CDR3 DNA reads TGTGCCAGTAGTATAGTTACCCGGACAGATACGCAGTATTTT.

The rearrangement joins TRBV6-5 to TRBJ2-7, with D possibly being TRBD1 (5 bases). The CDR3 covers 15 residues. Germline CDR1 is MNHEY and CDR2 is SVGAGI. Trimming pared 0 bases from V and 6 bases from J, leaving 15 bases between. Here the CDR3 reads CASSYSRQGRGEQYF. The DNA for the CDR3 is TGTGCCAGCAGTTACTCGCGTCAGGGAAGGGGCGAGCAGTACTTC.

The genes are TRBV7-8 and TRBJ1-3; D is perhaps TRBD1 (6 bases). The CDR3 is made up of 16 amino acids. The V end lost 4 bases, the J end lost 4 bases, and 17 bases lay between the germline ends. Per germline, CDR1 SGHVS and CDR2 FQNEAQ. CDR3 nucleotides: TGTGCCAGCAGCTCATTAGGCCCAGGGGTAGGAAACACCATATATTTT. It is translated as CASSSLGPGVGNTIYF.

This clone was picked up a small number of times. This chain connects TRBV5-1 to TRBJ2-5; weak D call: TRBD2 (6 bases). V was cut by 4 bases and J by 2 bases, with 15 bases left in between. The germline V gene encodes CDR1 SGHRS and CDR2 YFSETQ. The CDR3 sequence is 15 residues long. CDR3 residues: CASSPGDLLQETQYF. CDR3 DNA sequence: TGCGCCAGCAGCCCGGGGGACCTCTTACAAGAGACCCAGTACTTC.

This chain uses TRBV2 with TRBJ1-1; D remains unclear. This CDR3 is 13 amino acids long. Trimming cost V 7 bases and J 5 bases, with 14 bases left between them. Germline CDR1 SNHLY, CDR2 FYNNEI. Written as DNA, the CDR3 is TGTGCCAGCAAGAAGGGATCGTTGACTGAAGCTTTCTTT. Protein product: CASKKGSLTEAFF.

V and J are TRBV27 and TRBJ1-5; TRBD1 might be the D (6 bases). V was shortened by 4 bases and J by 3 bases, with 16 bases between the two germline ends. The V gene's germline CDR1 is MNHEY and CDR2 SMNVEV (reference sequence). The CDR3 has 16 amino acids. The CDR3 DNA reads as TGTGCCAGCAGTTCACTAGGGGGGGCATTCAATCAGCCCCAGCATTTT. Its protein is CASSSLGGAFNQPQHF.

The gene calls are TRBV27 and TRBJ1-6; D is uncertain. The CDR3 length is 14 residues. Germline CDR1 and CDR2: MNHEY and SMNVEV (reference sequence). Trimming took off 5 bases at V and 1 base at J, with 6 bases between the two ends. In nucleotides, the CDR3 is TGTGCCAGCAGTCCAAAATCCTATAATTCACCCCTCCACTTT. Its translation is CASSPKSYNSPLHF.